This TCR beta chain appears in the sequencing data of a study of shared clonotypes between healthy human individuals. Method: immunoSEQ multiplex PCR; TCRdb's copy keeps in-frame clones and lacks some. The data contain some 350,000 clones, 74% of them singletons. The CDR3 has 14 amino acids. V was shortened by 0 bases and J by 5 bases, with 11 bases between the two germline ends. Germline V CDR1 and CDR2: SGHRS, YFSETQ. The origin of this receptor is a man aged 25-45 years in good health. The chain has TRBV5-1 and TRBJ1-1, with D tentatively TRBD1 (5 bases). Sequenced material: memory CD4+ T cells sorted from blood. Subset noted: CD45RA-negative fraction. In DNA form, the CDR3 reads TGCGCCAGCAGCTTGGGGGACCGGGGAACTGAAGCTTTCTTT. This sequence encodes CASSLGDRGTEAFF.